A single sample is the source of the 13 T cell receptor beta chains below, sequenced in a study of T cell changes during pregnancy in multiple sclerosis (dated by TCRdb to about 2019). Libraries were constructed by the immunoSEQ multiplex PCR assay. Imported from immuneACCESS, the table was reduced by TCRdb to in-frame sequences with V and J called. These copies leave out some clones; in studies compared against another copy, an unresolved V gene accounts for under half, and the cause of the remainder is not known. In all, the sample holds roughly 42,000 clones, and around 90% of those were seen once. The ten biggest clones cover around 0.78% of the sample. The sequences come from CD4+ T cells from peripheral blood mononuclear cells, collected before pregnancy. These receptors were obtained from a female donor with multiple sclerosis, enrolled in a pregnancy study.

This clone occurred a few times. The gene calls are TRBV29-1 and TRBJ2-3; 7 positions match TRBD2. V lost 7 bases and J lost 4; bases outside the gene matches: 5. Germline CDR1 SQVTM, CDR2 ANQGSEA. This CDR3 has 12 amino acids. The CDR3 sequence: CSARDYSDTQYF. Here the CDR3 DNA reads TGCAGCGCTCGGGACTACTCAGATACGCAGTATTTT.

The chain uses TRBV6-6 and TRBJ1-4; 8 positions agree with TRBD1. V was pared by 2 bases and J by 8 bases, with 7 bases of the junction left unmatched. This CDR3 region has 15 residues. Germline lookup yields CDR1 MNHNY and CDR2 SVGAGI (reference sequence). The CDR3: CASSYVGQAGEKLFF. CDR3 DNA sequence: TGTGCCAGCAGTTACGTGGGACAGGCTGGAGAAAAACTGTTTTTT.

This CDR3 reads CASSLAGGTTQETQYF. The CDR3, as DNA: TGTGCCAGCAGTTTAGCGGGGGGCACTACCCAAGAGACCCAGTACTTC. J is TRBJ2-5 and V is TRBV27, with 8 bases aligning to TRBD2. CDR3 length: 16 residues. V dropped 2 bases and J dropped 1; count of bases not matched to a gene: 6. From germline, CDR1 is MNHEY and CDR2 SMNVEV (reference sequence).

This chain connects TRBV23-1 to TRBJ1-3; 9 bases fit TRBD1. TRBV23-1 is flagged as an ORF with uncertain function. Trimming at V came to 1 base and at J to 0 bases, leaving 19 bases not matched to a gene. This CDR3 spans 22 amino acids. The CDR3 DNA reads as TGCGCCAGCAGTCAATGGGATGGGGCGGGACAGGGAAAAGGGGACTCTGGAAACACCATATATTTT. Its translation is CASSQWDGAGQGKGDSGNTIYF.

The sample holds one count of this clone. This chain connects TRBV25-1 to TRBJ1-1; D is possibly TRBD1 (6 bases). The CDR3 contains 16 residues. Trimming shortened V by 5 bases and J by 1 base, and 17 bases separated the two germline ends. CDR1 MGHDK and CDR2 SYGVNS come from the germline V gene. The CDR3 sequence is CASSPPGRRGNTEAFF. As DNA, the CDR3 is TGTGCCAGCAGTCCCCCTGGTCGCAGGGGGAACACTGAAGCTTTCTTT.

The rearrangement uses TRBV9 and TRBJ1-6; TRBD1 is a possible D gene (6 bases). The CDR3 runs to 15 residues. Trimming removed 0 bases from V and 14 bases from J, with 18 bases in between. From germline, CDR1 is SGDLS and CDR2 YYNGEE. CDR3 sequence: CASSVDAGEPLTLHF. The CDR3 bases are TGTGCCAGCAGCGTAGACGCAGGGGAACCCCTAACCCTCCACTTT.

There are a few counts of this clone. This chain joins TRBV9 and TRBJ1-3, with D perhaps TRBD1 (5 bases). Germline values: CDR1 SGDLS, CDR2 YYNGEE. This CDR3 spans 16 amino acids. Trimming stripped 4 bases from V and 2 bases from J, with 16 bases between. CDR3 sequence: CASSQSGTTTGNTIYF. The CDR3 DNA is TGTGCCAGCAGCCAATCCGGGACTACAACTGGAAACACCATATATTTT.

This chain links TRBV10-2 with TRBJ1-2, with a weak D call TRBD1 (6 bases). CDR1 WSHSY and CDR2 SAAADI come from the germline V gene. V dropped 6 bases and J dropped 7 bases, with 18 bases sitting between them. The CDR3 extends over 14 amino acids. CDR3 nucleotide sequence: TGCGCCAGCAGCGGGGGGGGCACCGCGAGTGGCTACACCTTC. Translation: CASSGGGTASGYTF.

The V and J genes are TRBV11-2 and TRBJ2-3; D is uncertain. The V and J ends lost 0 bases and 6 bases respectively, with 13 bases between them. The CDR3 is made up of 15 amino acids. Germline CDR1 reads SGHAT; CDR2 reads FQNNGV. The chain's CDR3 is CASSLDGLPVDTQYF. The CDR3 region has the DNA TGTGCCAGCAGCTTAGATGGCCTCCCCGTCGATACGCAGTATTTT.

The chain combines TRBV11-3 with TRBJ2-1; D unresolved. This CDR3 has 16 residues. V gave up 1 base and J gave up 8 bases, with 18 bases separating them. Germline-derived CDR1 and CDR2 are SGHNT and YENEEA. CDR3 in DNA: TGTGCCAGCAGCTTAGGAGTGAACCCTATCTCCGATGAGCAGTTCTTC. Translating it yields CASSLGVNPISDEQFF.

The genes are TRBV9 and TRBJ1-1, with 8 bases fitting TRBD1. Trimming at V came to 3 bases and at J to 1 base, leaving 5 bases not matched to a gene. This CDR3 contains 15 residues. The germline CDR1 and CDR2 sequences are SGDLS and YYNGEE. In nucleotides, the CDR3 is TGTGCCAGCAGCGATCCGGGGACAGGGAACACTGAAGCTTTCTTT. Its protein is CASSDPGTGNTEAFF.

The chain is built from TRBV6-5 and TRBJ1-3; perhaps TRBD1 as D (5 bases). The V and J ends lost 4 bases and 0 bases respectively, with 7 bases between them. CDR1 is MNHEY and CDR2 is SVGAGI in the germline V gene. The CDR3 covers 14 residues. The CDR3 DNA reads as TGTGCCAGCAGTTGGGGCGACTCTGGAAACACCATATATTTT. Translation gives CASSWGDSGNTIYF.

The chain carries TRBV6-5 and TRBJ1-1; tentative D call: TRBD1 (5 bases). Germline V lookup: CDR1 MNHEY, CDR2 SVGAGI. V dropped 5 bases and J dropped 0 bases, with 10 bases sitting between them. This CDR3 is built from 14 residues. CDR3 region: CASSMTVMNTEAFF. In DNA form, the CDR3 reads TGTGCCAGCAGTATGACAGTCATGAACACTGAAGCTTTCTTT.